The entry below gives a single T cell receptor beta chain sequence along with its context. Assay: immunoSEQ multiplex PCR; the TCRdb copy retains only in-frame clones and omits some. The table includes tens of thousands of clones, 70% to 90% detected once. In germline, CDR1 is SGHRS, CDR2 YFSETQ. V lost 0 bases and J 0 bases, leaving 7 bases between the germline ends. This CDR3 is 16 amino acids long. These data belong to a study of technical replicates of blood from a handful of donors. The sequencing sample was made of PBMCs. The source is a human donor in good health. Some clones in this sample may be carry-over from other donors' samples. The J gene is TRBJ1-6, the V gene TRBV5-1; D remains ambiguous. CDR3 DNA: TGCGCCAGCAGCTTGGCGGGGTACTCCTATAATTCACCCCTCCACTTT. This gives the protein CASSLAGYSYNSPLHF.